These 3 T cell receptor beta chains share one sample of origin, sequenced in a study of blood T cell repertoires in COVID-19. Generated by immunoSEQ multiplex PCR, the TCRdb table keeps only in-frame clones and is missing some. The sample carries about 98,000 clones, about 91% recorded once. The sample consisted of peripheral blood. The receptors come from a young man with acute or convalescent COVID-19.

The V call is TRBV2, the J call TRBJ2-7; the match to TRBD1 covers 10 bases. This CDR3 contains 12 residues. CDR1 is SNHLY and CDR2 is FYNNEI in the germline V gene. V trimming: 10 bases; J trimming: 5 bases; junction bases outside the gene matches: 5. CDR3 DNA: TGTGCCACTGAAGGGACAGGGGACGAGCAGTACTTC. It is translated as CATEGTGDEQYF.

The J gene is TRBJ2-3, the V gene TRBV30, with a weak D call TRBD1 (6 bases). Trimming removed 0 bases at V and 2 bases at J, with 12 bases between. The CDR3 loop spans 15 amino acids. Germline V lookup: CDR1 GTSNPN, CDR2 SVGIG (reference sequence). The CDR3 DNA reads as TGTGCCTGGAGTGTGTCGGGACAAAACACAGATACGCAGTATTTT. It is translated as CAWSVSGQNTDTQYF.

The chain links TRBV6-5 to TRBJ1-3, with 8 bases lining up with TRBD1. This CDR3 is 12 amino acids long. Germline values: CDR1 MNHEY, CDR2 SVGAGI. The trim removed 10 bases at V and 3 bases at J, leaving 2 bases unmatched. In DNA form, the CDR3 reads TGTGCCACCGGGACAGGTGGAAACACCATATATTTT. This gives the protein CATGTGGNTIYF.